This TCR beta chain was retrieved from a study of beta chain features in type 1 diabetes (dated by TCRdb to 2017 to 2018). In terms of the full investigation: Mean age, gender distribution, total cell number and subset yield did not differ between patients and healthy donors. Whereas all 30 or so donors provided naive and central memory subsets, regulatory and stem cell-like memory subsets were isolated from just 8 patients and about 8 healthy donors. In the study, recently diagnosed type 1 diabetes patients and matched healthy donors were compared on the TCRB repertoires of their sorted circulating CD4+ T cell subsets. A total of some 100,000,000 sorted cells were examined across all samples, and a strong correlation was observed between cell number per subset and RNA yield.

Reading the germline V gene gives CDR1 MGHRA and CDR2 YSYEKL. Trimming removed 3 bases from V and 0 bases from J, leaving 16 bases between the germline ends. Counted from cysteine to phenylalanine, this CDR3 has 17 amino acids. The DNA shown is the 51-base CDR3, in frame from base 1. All of the isolated RNA was reverse transcribed with the High Capacity cDNA Reverse Transcription Kit, so expressed TCRB transcripts were sequenced. For stem cell-like memory T cell samples, survey-depth immunoSEQ sequencing was used, averaging about 1 million total reads per sample. After sorted cells were lysed in RLT buffer, RNA was extracted with DNase-treated RNeasy Micro or Mini kits, with the choice depending on cell number. Each cell subset was processed separately to prevent cross-contamination, with patient and healthy donor samples processed together. TCRB sequences were amplified from cDNA with the immunoSEQ multiplex PCR, producing 87-bp fragments spanning the CDR3 region. Amplicons were sequenced on the Illumina HiSeq platform. Turning to the authors' computational methods: Synthetic template baselines were used to correct PCR bias computationally, reads within Hamming distance 2 were collapsed together, and singletons that could not be merged were discarded. Reads were aligned to IMGT to assign V, D and J genes, CDR3 length, and insertions or deletions at six rearrangement sites. Within each subset, clonotype counts were normalized to sorted cell number, and only after that were true diversity and Gini coefficients computed with the tcR R package. The overlap coefficient, calculated on TCRB nucleotide sequences, was used to measure repertoire sharing. Not all clones reach the TCRdb copy of this immuneACCESS table, which keeps in-frame sequences only. Checked studies attribute under half of the gap to unresolved V genes and leave the rest unexplained. V, J and clone size are those of that table, while D and trimming were read from the DNA. This sample is represented by approximately 90,000 clones; roughly 34% of them were singletons. Roughly 0.45% of the sample rests with the top ten.

From each donor, a single peripheral blood sample of approximately 110 mL on average was drawn into heparinised tubes. A BD FACSAria II was used to sort naive, central memory, regulatory and stem cell-like memory CD4+ T cells with a panel that included CD45RO, CCR7, CD25, CD127, CD95 and CD27. Every sorted population had a purity above 95%. PBMCs were separated immediately by Lymphoprep density gradient centrifugation and were stained directly, without being cultured. So that batch effects would be minimized, each experiment stained and sorted samples in pairs, pairing one healthy donor with one patient. General findings and caveats noted by the study authors: PCR may preferentially amplify shorter templates, but because patient and control samples were amplified and corrected together, any resulting skew would affect both groups equally. A moderate but significant shortening of TCRB CDR3 length was observed in type 1 diabetes patients in all four CD4+ subsets. Sequencing cDNA rather than genomic DNA could over-represent highly expressing activated cells, although activation and CD3 levels did not differ between groups. Because the HLA sub-analyses included only small numbers of individuals, any influence of HLA type on TCRB rearrangement was left unresolved. Naive, central memory and regulatory TCRB repertoires appeared more similar among patients than among healthy donors. Fewer insertions and more nucleotide deletions at VDJ recombination sites were observed in patients with type 1 diabetes, implying thymic rearrangement abnormalities.

Points on this clone: Its recognized antigen is unknown. The sample holds no much larger clone one base away, and base qualities are not on file.

The chain was built from TRBV4-1 and TRBJ2-3, with the D gene not clear enough to name. Input material: stem cell memory CD4+ T cells from blood. This specimen's cell subset or site label, interpreted: stem cell-like memory CD4+ T cells. The TCR originated in a woman in her late teens or twenties in good health. The DNA reads TGCGCCAGCAGCCAGTTCTCGACGGGTACTAGCACAGATACGCAGTATTTT. Its protein product is CASSQFSTGTSTDTQYF.